A selection of T cell receptor beta chains follows, all from one sample in a study of human T cells and chemical hapten exposure. TCRdb reprocessed the RACE reads with MiXCR, giving one entry per CDR3 protein. Found here are 95,000 to 150,000 distinct CDR3 sequences, about 11% of them singletons; the top ten hold around 2.2%. The sequenced sample was whole blood, obtained in connection with sensitization to the hapten diphenylcyclopropenone (DPC). These receptors all stem from a woman in her fifties or sixties with alopecia areata. Some clones in this sample may be carry-over from other donors' samples. The CDR3 runs from the conserved cysteine through the conserved F or W. D genes are given only for firm matches. The size of a clone is reported for some rows only, either as once, few or many, or as a class for expanded clones.

V gene	J gene	clone size	D gene	CDR3 DNA	CDR3 protein
TRBV28	TRBJ2-1	few	NA	TGTGCCAGCAGTTTTTCCAGAGAACTCTACAATGAGCAGTTCTTC	CASSFSRELYNEQFF
TRBV5-6	TRBJ2-5	many	NA	TGTGCCAGCAGCTTGATGGTTCAAGAGACCCAGTACTTC	CASSLMVQETQYF
TRBV6-2/TRBV6-3	TRBJ1-1	NA	NA	TGTGCCAGCAGTATAACAGGGTGGACTGAAGCTTTCTTT	CASSITGWTEAFF
TRBV20-1	TRBJ1-6	many	TRBD1	TGCAGTGCCGGCGGACAGGGAAGATATAATTCACCCCTCCACTTT	CSAGGQGRYNSPLHF
TRBV7-9	TRBJ2-7	NA	TRBD1	TGTGCCAGCAGCTCCCAAAGGACAGGGGAACCCTACGAGCAGTACTTC	CASSSQRTGEPYEQYF
TRBV20-1	TRBJ2-5	many	TRBD2	TGCAGTGCTAGAGCTAGCGGGGGAGAGACCCAGTACTTC	CSARASGGETQYF
TRBV7-9	TRBJ2-5	NA	NA	TGTGCCAGCAGCTTAGCACGGGACGAGACCCAGTACTTC	CASSLARDETQYF
TRBV10-2	TRBJ2-7	few	NA	TGCGCCAGCAGTGAGTCTGAAGCGGGTGCCTACGAGCAGTACTTC	CASSESEAGAYEQYF
TRBV2	TRBJ1-2	NA	TRBD1	TGTGCCAGCAGTGAAATTCGGACAGGGAATGGCTACACCTTC	CASSEIRTGNGYTF
TRBV7-9	TRBJ2-3	few	NA	TGTGCCAGCAGCTTAGATAGACTACGGCGAGACACAGATACGCAGTATTTT	CASSLDRLRRDTDTQYF
TRBV21-1	TRBJ2-3	many	NA	TGTGCCAGCAGCAAAGAGGACAGGGGAGGGGACCCAGATACGCAGTATTTT	CASSKEDRGGDPDTQYF
TRBV12-3/TRBV12-4	TRBJ1-2	NA	NA	TGTGCCAGTAACGCGGGACAAGGGATGGAGGGCTACACCTTC	CASNAGQGMEGYTF
TRBV10-3	TRBJ2-3	NA	NA	TGTGCCATCAGTGACGGCAGTCTAAGCACAGATACGCAGTATTTT	CAISDGSLSTDTQYF
TRBV3-1	TRBJ2-7	NA	NA	TGTGCCAGCAGCCAAGATTGGCGCCGAACGGTCGACGAGCAGTACTTC	CASSQDWRRTVDEQYF
TRBV6-5	TRBJ1-5	NA	NA	TGTGCCAGCAAGACCTCCGGGACGGGAAATCAGCCCCAGCATTTT	CASKTSGTGNQPQHF
TRBV2	TRBJ2-3	few	TRBD2	TGTGCCAGCAAACTAGCGGGAGGCCTCACAGATACGCAGTATTTT	CASKLAGGLTDTQYF
TRBV20-1	TRBJ1-6	NA	NA	TGCAGTGCTAGGGGGGGAGATAATTCACCCCTCCACTTT	CSARGGDNSPLHF
TRBV5-5	TRBJ1-1	many	NA	TGTGCCAGCAGCTTGGATCAAAAAACCCGTTTTTGGTTT	CASSLDQKTRFWF
TRBV7-9	TRBJ2-3	NA	TRBD1	TGTGCCAGCAGCGCGTTAACCGGGACAGATACAGATACGCAGTATTTT	CASSALTGTDTDTQYF
TRBV12-3/TRBV12-4	TRBJ2-3	many	NA	TGTGCCAGCATCTTTTCCGCTAGCACAGATACGCAGTATTTT	CASIFSASTDTQYF
TRBV28	TRBJ2-7	many	TRBD1	TGTGCCAGCAGTTCCGGACAGGGCTCTATCCACGAGCAGTACTTC	CASSSGQGSIHEQYF
TRBV21-1	TRBJ2-5	NA	NA	TGTGCCAGCAGTCGCAACAGGAGGAACACCCAAGAGACCCAGTACTTC	CASSRNRRNTQETQYF
TRBV29-1	TRBJ2-7	NA	TRBD1	TGCAGCGTTGGGTCCCTAATTGGACAGGGTGTATCCTACGAGCAGTACTTC	CSVGSLIGQGVSYEQYF
TRBV20-1	TRBJ2-7	many	NA	TGCAGTGCTGGTCGTCCGGGACAAGACTACGAGCAGTACTTC	CSAGRPGQDYEQYF